The 30 T cell receptor beta chains below were found in one sample sequenced in a study of T cells in Graves' hyperthyroidism and ophthalmopathy. TCR beta CDR3 regions were amplified from RNA transcripts. In the first-round RT-PCR of the TCR CDR3, the HTBI primer set was used. TCRdb recomputed calls from the multiplex PCR reads with MiXCR, one row per CDR3 protein. In the table there are roughly 700,000 distinct CDR3 sequences, around 16% of which are singletons. Sequencing was carried out using blood. Every receptor here comes from a man aged 45-60 years with Graves' hyperthyroidism.

The chain is built from TRBV25-1 and TRBJ2-1, with D possibly TRBD2 on 5 matching bases. The CDR3 sequence is 14 residues long. The V gene's germline CDR1 is MGHDK and CDR2 SYGVNS. Trimming took 2 bases from V and 12 from J, leaving 17 bases between them. This CDR3 reads CASSEIGLATVQFF. The CDR3 coding sequence is TGTGCCAGCAGTGAAATTGGGTTAGCGACCGTGCAGTTCTTC.

This rearrangement joins TRBV7-9 to TRBJ2-5; 10 positions agree with TRBD1. CDR3 size: 15 residues. Germline V CDR1 and CDR2: SEHNR, FQNEAQ (reference sequence). V dropped 3 bases and J dropped 3; count of bases not matched to a gene: 4. The CDR3 DNA is TGTGCCAGCAGCTTGGGACAGGGGATCGAAGAGACCCAGTACTTC. Residues: CASSLGQGIEETQYF.

This clonotype came up many times. The chain joins TRBV2 to TRBJ2-3, with D possibly being TRBD2 (6 bases). The CDR3 has 14 amino acids. Germline V gene sequence: CDR1 SNHLY, CDR2 FYNNEI. Trimming removed 4 bases at V and 2 bases at J, with 10 bases between. This CDR3 is CASSVTRFTDTQYF. CDR3 nucleotides: TGTGCCAGCAGTGTGACTAGATTCACAGATACGCAGTATTTT.

V and J are TRBV10-2 and TRBJ2-3; 7 bases are shared with TRBD2. Germline loops: CDR1 WSHSY, CDR2 SAAADI. Unmatched junction bases numbered 5, after V lost 1 base and J lost 1 base. The CDR3 contains 16 residues. The CDR3 DNA sequence: TGCGCCAGCAGTGAGTGGGCTAGCGGCCGCACAGATACGCAGTATTTT. Protein sequence: CASSEWASGRTDTQYF.

As for this clonotype: Relative to the germline gene, one junction end is altered; a read error may explain this. The genes are TRBV10-2 and TRBJ2-2, with 9 nucleotides matching TRBD2. CDR3 length: 15 amino acids. Germline V gene data show CDR1 as WSHSY and CDR2 as SAAADI. This chain's CDR3 is CASSFSGRGAGELLF. In DNA form, the CDR3 reads TGCGCCAGCAGTTTTAGCGGGAGAGGCGCCGGGGAGCTGCTTTTT.

This clonotype was counted many times. V is TRBV7-8 and J is TRBJ2-7; the D gene is possibly TRBD1 (6 bases). V shed 5 bases and J shed 6 bases, with 20 bases lying between them. Per the germline V gene, CDR1 is SGHVS and CDR2 is FQNEAQ. CDR3 length: 15 amino acids. CDR3 DNA: TGTGCCAGCAGCGCGGACAGTCCGGGTTTTGCCGAGCAGTACTTC. Translated, it gives CASSADSPGFAEQYF.

The V and J genes are TRBV7-8 and TRBJ2-7; D remains unclear. V lost 0 bases and J lost 6, with 12 bases in between. Germline CDR1 SGHVS, CDR2 FQNEAQ. The CDR3 consists of 14 residues. CDR3 DNA: TGTGCCAGCAGCTTAGCGAATGTGCGAAGCGAGCAGTACTTC. The encoded protein is CASSLANVRSEQYF.

This clonotype was recorded many times. The rearrangement uses TRBV7-9 and TRBJ2-5; D might be TRBD1 or TRBD2, each matching 5 bases. CDR3 length: 14 amino acids. Between the trimmed V and J ends, which lost 6 bases and 5 bases, there was a span of 16 bases. Germline-derived CDR1 and CDR2 are SEHNR and FQNEAQ (reference sequence). In DNA, the CDR3 is TGTGCCAGCAGTCGGGGCGGGCGGCGCGAGACCCAGTACTTC. Its protein is CASSRGGRRETQYF.

This chain connects TRBV12-3 or TRBV12-4 to TRBJ1-6, with 8 positions matching TRBD1. The CDR3 loop spans 15 amino acids. Trimming at V came to 3 bases and at J to 6 bases, leaving 4 bases not matched to a gene. CDR3 amino acids: CASSLGTGRNSPLHF. DNA of the CDR3: TGTGCCAGCAGTTTGGGGACAGGACGTAATTCACCCCTCCACTTT.

This chain links TRBV29-1 with TRBJ2-7, with D unresolved. The germline V gene has CDR1 SQVTM and CDR2 ANQGSEA. The germline V and J ends were trimmed by 2 bases and 4 bases, with 9 bases remaining between them. The CDR3 runs 12 residues. CDR3 amino acids: CSVELGPYEQYF. CDR3 coding DNA: TGCAGCGTTGAACTCGGGCCTTACGAGCAGTACTTC.

There are a few counts of this clonotype. V usage is TRBV19 and J usage is TRBJ2-1; 10 nucleotides match TRBD2. V lost 9 bases to trimming and J lost 3 bases; unmatched junction nucleotides: 14. Germline CDR1 LNHDA, CDR2 SQIVND (reference sequence). This CDR3 comprises 17 residues. CDR3 DNA: TGTGCCAGCGCACAAACGGCCGGACTAGCGGTCTACAATGAGCAGTTCTTC. This codes for CASAQTAGLAVYNEQFF.

At least ten counts were recorded for this clonotype. The chain has TRBV28 and TRBJ2-7; no clear D. Germline V lookup: CDR1 MDHEN, CDR2 SYDVKM. The V end was cut by 5 bases, the J end by 0 bases, with 11 bases between. The CDR3 is made up of 14 amino acids. CDR3 sequence (DNA): TGTGCCAGCAGTCTTCACTCACTCTCCTACGAGCAGTACTTC. As protein: CASSLHSLSYEQYF.

Of note for this clonotype: One end of the junction is discordant with germline, which a read error may explain. J is TRBJ2-3 and V is TRBV10-3; TRBD2 matches at 9 bases. The CDR3 has 17 residues. Germline lookup yields CDR1 ENHRY and CDR2 SYGVKD. The CDR3 region is CASSLSGSGSFGDTQYF. The CDR3 DNA is TGTGCCAGCAGTTTATCTGGTAGCGGGAGCTTTGGAGATACGCAGTATTTT.

V and J are TRBV7-9 and TRBJ2-2, with 9 positions matching TRBD2. Germline CDR1 SEHNR, CDR2 FQNEAQ (reference sequence). There are 16 residues in the CDR3. V lost 0 bases, J lost 5 bases, and 4 bases stayed unmatched. Here the CDR3 DNA reads TGTGCCAGCAGCTTAGCCGCTAGCGGGAAGACCGGGGAGCTGTTTTTT. It codes for CASSLAASGKTGELFF.

This clonotype was seen only a few times. J is TRBJ2-1 and V is TRBV5-1; TRBD2 agrees at 8 bases. Germline V gene sequence: CDR1 SGHRS, CDR2 YFSETQ. The CDR3 has 16 residues. J lost 3 bases, V lost 4 bases, and 9 bases had no gene match. The CDR3, as DNA: TGCGCCAGCAGCCCGGGAGGGGGGGAGATCTACAATGAGCAGTTCTTC. Residues: CASSPGGGEIYNEQFF.

This chain connects TRBV28 to TRBJ2-1; weak D call: TRBD2 (6 bases). Germline V gene lookup returns CDR1 MDHEN and CDR2 SYDVKM. The CDR3 sequence is 12 residues long. V dropped 3 bases and J dropped 10 bases, with 10 bases sitting between them. The CDR3 protein is CASSFWLAEQFF. CDR3 DNA sequence: TGTGCCAGCAGTTTTTGGCTAGCGGAGCAGTTCTTC.

This clonotype was observed at least ten times. A much larger clone lies a single base off, so this may be a read error. The CDR3 DNA is TGTGCCAGTCAGGCGGTTAGGCACGGGGAGCTGTTTTTT. Its translation is CASQAVRHGELFF. This rearrangement joins TRBV19 to TRBJ2-2; D is unclear. The ends were cut back, 8 bases at V and 7 bases at J, with 14 bases in the middle. In germline, CDR1 is LNHDA, CDR2 SQIVND (reference sequence). The CDR3 runs 13 residues.

Concerning this clonotype: A much larger clone differs from this one at a single base, so this may be a read error. The rearrangement links TRBV7-2 to TRBJ2-5; TRBD2 might be the D (5 bases). Germline V lookup: CDR1 SGHTA, CDR2 FQGNSA. This CDR3 is built from 12 residues. The V end was cut by 8 bases, the J end by 13 bases, with 20 bases between. CDR3 in DNA: TGTGCCAGCGGCCGGGCGGGTGGATCCAGGTACTTC. As protein: CASGRAGGSRYF.

Many counts were recorded for this clonotype. This rearrangement joins TRBV7-9 to TRBJ2-2; no reliable D call. With 5 bases removed from V and 6 bases from J, the gap between germline ends came to 13 bases. This CDR3 comprises 14 residues. Per germline, CDR1 SEHNR and CDR2 FQNEAQ (reference sequence). In DNA, the CDR3 is TGTGCCAGCAGCCACAACATAATGGCCGGGGAGCTGTTTTTT. As protein: CASSHNIMAGELFF. Using reference TRBV7-9 and TRBJ2-2 for the parts outside the CDR3, the full variable domain is DTGVSQNPRHKITKRGQNVTFRCDPISEHNRLYWYRQTLGQGPEFLTYFQNEAQLEKSRLLSDRFSAERPKGSFSTLEIQRTEQGDSAMYLCASSHNIMAGELFFGEGSRLTVL.

There are many counts of this clonotype. The chain links TRBV12-3 or TRBV12-4 to TRBJ2-3; D is possibly TRBD2 (6 bases). Between the trimmed V and J ends, which lost 3 bases and 4 bases, there was a span of 17 bases. The CDR3 has 16 amino acids. CDR3 region: CASSLPGLQAPDTQYF. As DNA, the CDR3 is TGTGCCAGCAGTTTGCCGGGACTCCAGGCCCCAGATACGCAGTATTTT.

The sample holds a few counts of this clonotype. The chain joins TRBV20-1 to TRBJ2-7, with 11 bases aligning to TRBD2. J gave up 4 bases and V 4 bases, and 6 bases lay outside the gene matches. CDR3 size: 14 residues. Per germline, CDR1 DFQATT and CDR2 SNEGSKA (reference sequence). The CDR3 spells CSAKGSGRVYEQYF. In nucleotides, the CDR3 is TGCAGTGCTAAAGGTAGCGGGAGGGTTTACGAGCAGTACTTC.

This clonotype was counted a few times. In DNA, the CDR3 is TGCGCCAGCAGCTTGGCACTAGCGGGAGTCCAAGAGACCCAGTACTTC. It specifies CASSLALAGVQETQYF. The chain uses TRBV5-1 and TRBJ2-5, with 11 bases that match TRBD2. The CDR3 covers 16 residues. CDR1 is SGHRS and CDR2 is YFSETQ in the germline V gene. V trimming: 0 bases; J trimming: 1 base; junction bases outside the gene matches: 2.

This clonotype was recorded many times. The chain carries TRBV7-2 and TRBJ2-1, with D maybe TRBD2 (6 bases). V was shortened by 5 bases and J by 3 bases, with 11 bases between the two germline ends. The CDR3 contains 14 residues. Germline V gene lookup returns CDR1 SGHTA and CDR2 FQGNSA. This chain's CDR3 is CASSIGGRYNEQFF. CDR3 coding DNA: TGTGCCAGCAGCATTGGAGGGCGCTACAATGAGCAGTTCTTC.

This clonotype was seen a few times. The chain uses TRBV6-5 and TRBJ2-3, with 7 nucleotides matching TRBD2. The J segment lost 3 bases and the V segment lost 2 bases, leaving 8 bases of the junction unmatched. The CDR3 runs 16 residues. Germline CDR1 is MNHEY and CDR2 is SVGAGI. CDR3 region: CASSYKAGAVTDTQYF. The DNA for the CDR3 is TGTGCCAGCAGTTACAAGGCGGGAGCCGTTACAGATACGCAGTATTTT.

This clonotype was observed a handful of times. The J gene is TRBJ2-1, the V gene TRBV5-4; D possibly corresponds to TRBD1 (6 bases). Trimming removed 7 bases at V and 9 bases at J, with 14 bases between. The CDR3 covers 12 residues. Per the germline V gene, CDR1 is SGHNT and CDR2 is YYREEE (reference sequence). In DNA form, the CDR3 reads TGTGCCAGCGAAACACAGGGATCTGAGCAGTTCTTC. This codes for CASETQGSEQFF.

About this clonotype itself: A much larger clone is a single base away; this may be a read error. The rearrangement joins TRBV6-1 to TRBJ1-1, with D perhaps matching TRBD1 (5 bases). The germline V and J ends were trimmed by 8 bases and 6 bases, with 16 bases remaining between them. Per germline, CDR1 MNHNS and CDR2 SASEGT. This CDR3 has 13 amino acids. CDR3 sequence: CASLTTVRSEAFF. The CDR3 region has the DNA TGTGCCAGCCTTACGACAGTGCGTTCTGAAGCTTTCTTT.

The V and J genes are TRBV7-2 and TRBJ2-7, with 7 nucleotides matching TRBD1. Germline lookup yields CDR1 SGHTA and CDR2 FQGNSA. CDR3 size: 16 residues. V lost 1 base to trimming and J lost 0 bases; unmatched junction nucleotides: 6. The CDR3 region has the DNA TGTGCCAGCAGCTTAGGGTTGGGACAGATCTCCTACGAGCAGTACTTC. It translates to CASSLGLGQISYEQYF.

The V call is TRBV10-3, the J call TRBJ2-7; 10 nucleotides agree with TRBD2. CDR3 length: 17 residues. Losses at the gene ends were 4 bases for V and 3 bases for J; bases not matched to a gene: 12. From germline, CDR1 is ENHRY and CDR2 SYGVKD. The CDR3 DNA follows: TGTGCCATCAGTGTCTTTACTAGCGGGACACCGAACTACGAGCAGTACTTC. Translation gives CAISVFTSGTPNYEQYF.

The table lists this clonotype with many counts. The chain recombines TRBV11-2 with TRBJ2-7, with D hard to call. Between the trimmed V and J ends, which lost 0 bases and 6 bases, there was a span of 9 bases. CDR3 length: 13 amino acids. Per the germline V gene, CDR1 is SGHAT and CDR2 is FQNNGV. As DNA, the CDR3 is TGTGCCAGCAGCTTAGATCGAACTGGCGAGCAGTACTTC. Translated, it gives CASSLDRTGEQYF.

This clonotype was seen repeatedly, ten times or more. The V gene is TRBV7-6, the J gene TRBJ1-1; D is unresolved. In germline, CDR1 is SGHVS, CDR2 FNYEAQ. Between the trimmed V and J ends, which lost 3 bases and 5 bases, there was a span of 10 bases. The CDR3 has 13 amino acids. CDR3 sequence reads: CASSFNRVTEAFF. As DNA, the CDR3 is TGTGCCAGCAGCTTTAATAGGGTAACTGAAGCTTTCTTT.